This T cell receptor beta chain comes out of a study of OX40 agonist ivuxolimab in advanced cancers. Study information: Patients were dosed with the agonistic anti-OX40 (CD134) antibody ivuxolimab. It was permissible to have had prior anti-PD-1, anti-PD-L1 or anti-CTLA-4 therapy, and around 41% had some.

Assay used: immunoSEQ multiplex PCR; TCRdb lists only in-frame clones, some missing. The table records around 70,000 clones, about 91% of them present only once. Source: CD4+ or CD8+ T cells sorted from blood, taken in a trial of the OX40 agonist ivuxolimab. This sequence originates from an adult with an advanced solid tumor such as melanoma, head and neck, liver or kidney cancer.

The CDR3: CASSDSSRAVTHGYTF. The CDR3 DNA reads TGTGCCAGCAGTGACTCGAGTCGGGCAGTTACCCATGGCTACACCTTC. The chain links TRBV6-4 to TRBJ1-2; no clear D. Germline V lookup: CDR1 MRHNA, CDR2 SNTAGT. Trimming pared 0 bases from V and 6 bases from J, leaving 17 bases between. This CDR3 is 16 amino acids long.